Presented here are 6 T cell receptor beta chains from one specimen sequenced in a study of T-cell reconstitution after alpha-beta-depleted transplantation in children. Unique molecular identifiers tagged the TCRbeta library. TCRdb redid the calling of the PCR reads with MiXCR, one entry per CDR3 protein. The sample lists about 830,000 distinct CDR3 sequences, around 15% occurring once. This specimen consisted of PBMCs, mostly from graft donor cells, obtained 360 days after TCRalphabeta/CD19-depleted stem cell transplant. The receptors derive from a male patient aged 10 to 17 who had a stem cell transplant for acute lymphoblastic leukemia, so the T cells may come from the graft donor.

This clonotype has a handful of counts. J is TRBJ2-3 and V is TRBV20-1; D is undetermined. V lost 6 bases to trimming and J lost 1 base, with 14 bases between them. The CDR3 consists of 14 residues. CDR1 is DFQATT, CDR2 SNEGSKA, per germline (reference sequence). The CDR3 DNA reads TGCAGTGCCAGAATCCCCCGGGGCACAGATACGCAGTATTTT. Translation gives CSARIPRGTDTQYF.

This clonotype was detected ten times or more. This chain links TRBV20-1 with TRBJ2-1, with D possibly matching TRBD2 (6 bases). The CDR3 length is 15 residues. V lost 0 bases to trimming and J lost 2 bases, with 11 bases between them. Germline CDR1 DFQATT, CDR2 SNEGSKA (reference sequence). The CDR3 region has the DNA TGCAGTGCTAGAGATGGGGCGGGGACCTACAATGAGCAGTTCTTC. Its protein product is CSARDGAGTYNEQFF.

CDR3: CASNPGGSSSYNEQFF. DNA for the CDR3: TGTGCCAGCAATCCTGGCGGGTCGAGCTCCTACAATGAGCAGTTCTTC. V gene TRBV7-6 combines with J gene TRBJ2-1; perhaps TRBD2 as D (5 bases). V lost 7 bases and J lost 0, with 16 bases in between. This CDR3 is 16 amino acids long. Germline CDR1 SGHVS, CDR2 FNYEAQ.

The CDR3 sequence is CASSRYVYNEQFF. The CDR3 DNA sequence: TGCGCCAGCAGCCGTTACGTATACAATGAGCAGTTCTTC. The V call is TRBV4-1, the J call TRBJ2-1; no clear D gene. V lost 4 bases, J lost 4 bases, and 8 bases lay in between. Germline V gene lookup returns CDR1 MGHRA and CDR2 YSYEKL. The CDR3 covers 13 residues.

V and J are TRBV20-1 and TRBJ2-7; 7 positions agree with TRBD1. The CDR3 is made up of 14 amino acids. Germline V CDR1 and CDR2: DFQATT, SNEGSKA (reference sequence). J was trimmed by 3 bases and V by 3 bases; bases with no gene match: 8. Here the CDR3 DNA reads TGCAGTGCTAGGGCCCGGACAGGCTTCTACGAGCAGTACTTC. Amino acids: CSARARTGFYEQYF.

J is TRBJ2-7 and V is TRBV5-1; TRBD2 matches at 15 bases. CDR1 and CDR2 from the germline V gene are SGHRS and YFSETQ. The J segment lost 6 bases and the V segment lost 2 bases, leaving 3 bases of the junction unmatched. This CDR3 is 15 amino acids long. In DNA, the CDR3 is TGCGCCAGCAGCTTCGGGACTAGCGGGAGGAGCGAGCAGTACTTC. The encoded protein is CASSFGTSGRSEQYF.